Listed below are T cell receptor beta chains from one sample, sequenced in a study of Ad26.COV2.S vaccination and SARS-CoV-2 variants. The repertoire was sequenced with immunoSEQ multiplex PCR; TCRdb's copy has only in-frame clones and lacks some. The table includes about 400,000 clones, approximately 88% detected once. The material sequenced was peripheral blood, taken in a trial of Ad26.COV2.S vaccine versus placebo. These receptors were obtained from a person aged 18-65 years who received the Ad26.COV2.S COVID-19 vaccine or a placebo. CDR3s include the opening cysteine and the closing phenylalanine or tryptophan. Fields, in order: D gene, V gene, clone size, J gene, CDR3 protein, CDR3 DNA. The D gene is left open where the match is weak. Clone size, where shown, is once, few, many, or a class for clones that have expanded.

D gene: TRBD2
V gene: TRBV28
clone size: -
J gene: TRBJ2-7
CDR3 protein: CASSLAGGLYEQYF
CDR3 DNA: TGTGCCAGCAGCCTAGCGGGGGGGCTATACGAGCAGTACTTC

D gene: -
V gene: TRBV11-1
clone size: -
J gene: TRBJ2-1
CDR3 protein: CASSLYLQGNEQFF
CDR3 DNA: TGTGCCAGCAGCTTATACCTACAGGGAAATGAGCAGTTCTTC

D gene: TRBD1
V gene: TRBV7-2
clone size: -
J gene: TRBJ1-1
CDR3 protein: CASRRQGEAEAFF
CDR3 DNA: TGTGCCAGCAGAAGACAGGGGGAAGCCGAAGCTTTCTTT

D gene: -
V gene: TRBV7-9
clone size: few
J gene: TRBJ2-7
CDR3 protein: CASSALQGPYEQYF
CDR3 DNA: TGTGCCAGCAGCGCACTCCAGGGCCCCTACGAGCAGTACTTC

D gene: TRBD1
V gene: TRBV6-5
clone size: -
J gene: TRBJ1-5
CDR3 protein: CASSRQGRNQPQHF
CDR3 DNA: TGTGCCAGCTCTAGACAGGGACGCAATCAGCCCCAGCATTTT

D gene: TRBD2
V gene: TRBV9
clone size: -
J gene: TRBJ2-1
CDR3 protein: CASSGGASYNEQFF
CDR3 DNA: TGTGCCAGTAGCGGGGGGGCCTCCTACAATGAGCAGTTCTTC

D gene: -
V gene: TRBV6-5
clone size: -
J gene: TRBJ1-6
CDR3 protein: CASNSVALNSPLHF
CDR3 DNA: TGTGCCAGCAATTCCGTCGCTCTTAATTCACCCCTCCACTTT

D gene: -
V gene: TRBV29-1
clone size: -
J gene: TRBJ2-7
CDR3 protein: CSVEGLTGSAEQYF
CDR3 DNA: TGCAGCGTTGAAGGTCTTACAGGGAGCGCCGAGCAGTACTTC

D gene: TRBD1
V gene: TRBV30
clone size: -
J gene: TRBJ1-1
CDR3 protein: CAWSLTGGRDTEAFF
CDR3 DNA: TGTGCCTGGAGTCTGACAGGGGGACGGGACACTGAAGCTTTCTTT

D gene: TRBD1
V gene: TRBV28
clone size: once
J gene: TRBJ1-5
CDR3 protein: CASSYDRGPNQPQHF
CDR3 DNA: TGTGCCAGCAGCTACGACAGGGGACCTAATCAGCCCCAGCATTTT

D gene: -
V gene: TRBV18
clone size: -
J gene: TRBJ1-1
CDR3 protein: CASSPAESEAFF
CDR3 DNA: TGTGCCAGCTCACCCGCAGAATCCGAAGCTTTCTTT

D gene: -
V gene: TRBV15
clone size: once
J gene: TRBJ2-1
CDR3 protein: CATSSRLGSYNEQFF
CDR3 DNA: TGTGCCACCAGCTCTCGACTGGGATCCTACAATGAGCAGTTCTTC

D gene: -
V gene: TRBV7-9
clone size: -
J gene: TRBJ1-2
CDR3 protein: CASSFVVGGYTF
CDR3 DNA: TGTGCCAGCAGCTTCGTGGTGGGAGGCTACACCTTC

D gene: -
V gene: TRBV4-1
clone size: -
J gene: TRBJ2-3
CDR3 protein: CASSPTASTDTQYF
CDR3 DNA: TGCGCCAGCAGCCCGACAGCTAGCACAGATACGCAGTATTTT